The 20 T cell receptor beta chains presented below share a single source sample, sequenced in a study of patients and donors after allogeneic stem cell transplantation. TCRdb used MiXCR to reprocess the RT-PCR reads, holding one entry per CDR3 protein. The sample lists some 90,000 distinct CDR3 sequences, approximately 49% seen once, with under 70% in the top ten. The sample consisted of blood, either unsorted or a sorted T cell fraction (not recorded which). The receptors were sampled from a human donor who was either an allogeneic HSCT recipient or a stem cell or donor lymphocyte infusion donor (not recorded which). It is not recorded whose cells these are; they may come from a transplant donor.

This chain links TRBV4-3 with TRBJ2-3; the D is unclear. This CDR3 has 11 residues. Germline V gene lookup returns CDR1 LGHNA and CDR2 YSLEER. The V gene lost 2 bases and the J gene lost 4 bases, with 1 base spanning the gap. DNA for the CDR3: TGCGCCAGCAGCCAATCAGATACGCAGTATTTT. It is translated as CASSQSDTQYF.

This chain uses TRBV5-5 with TRBJ1-2; D is uncertain. The CDR3 contains 13 residues. Trimming took off 0 bases at V and 5 bases at J, with 8 bases between the two ends. From germline, CDR1 is SGHKS and CDR2 YYEKEE (reference sequence). Written as DNA, the CDR3 is TGTGCCAGCAGCTTGGGGGGAACATATGGCTACACCTTC. Translation gives CASSLGGTYGYTF.

J is TRBJ1-2 and V is TRBV27; D not certain. The CDR3 totals 15 residues. The V end lost 5 bases, the J end lost 2 bases, and 15 bases lay between the germline ends. Germline V gene data show CDR1 as MNHEY and CDR2 as SMNVEV (reference sequence). The CDR3: CASSPSDKLNYGYTF. DNA of the CDR3: TGTGCCAGCAGTCCATCCGACAAGCTAAACTATGGCTACACCTTC.

V is TRBV7-9 and J is TRBJ1-2; no clear D gene. Trimming removed 3 bases from V and 4 bases from J, with 15 bases in between. The germline gives CDR1 SEHNR, CDR2 FQNEAQ (reference sequence). The CDR3 extends over 15 amino acids. The CDR3 region has the DNA TGTGCCAGCAGCTTTGGTAATGGAGGCGTCTATGGCTACACCTTC. Its protein product is CASSFGNGGVYGYTF.

The V call is TRBV20-1, the J call TRBJ1-2; D remains ambiguous. V lost 5 bases and J 4 bases, leaving 14 bases between the germline ends. Germline CDR1 and CDR2: DFQATT and SNEGSKA (reference sequence). This CDR3 is 13 amino acids long. CDR3 sequence: CSAELPEAYGYTF. In DNA, the CDR3 is TGCAGTGCTGAACTTCCGGAGGCCTATGGCTACACCTTC.

V and J are TRBV19 and TRBJ1-2; D not certain. Germline V gene lookup returns CDR1 LNHDA and CDR2 SQIVND (reference sequence). This CDR3 is built from 12 residues. The V end was cut by 7 bases, the J end by 2 bases, with 8 bases between. CDR3 residues: CASNAGNYGYTF. The CDR3 region has the DNA TGTGCCAGTAACGCCGGGAACTATGGCTACACCTTC.

The chain has TRBV12-3 or TRBV12-4 and TRBJ1-1; 7 bases fit TRBD1. V dropped 6 bases and J dropped 5; count of bases not matched to a gene: 6. The CDR3 sequence is 13 residues long. CDR3 DNA sequence: TGTGCCAGCAGGGGACAGACGGGGACTGAAGCTTTCTTT. This gives the protein CASRGQTGTEAFF.

This clonotype showed up just a few times. The chain joins TRBV29-1 to TRBJ1-2; the D is unclear. Trimming removed 4 bases at V and 0 bases at J, with 9 bases between. The CDR3 extends over 13 amino acids. CDR1 is SQVTM and CDR2 is ANQGSEA in the germline V gene. The CDR3 here is CSVARLANYGYTF. As DNA, the CDR3 is TGCAGCGTTGCGCGGTTAGCTAACTATGGCTACACCTTC. The variable domain in full, completed from reference TRBV29-1 and TRBJ1-2, reads SAVISQKPSRDICQRGTSLTIQCQVDSQVTMMFWYRQQPGQSLTLIATANQGSEATYESGFVIDKFPISRPNLTFSTLTVSNMSPEDSSIYLCSVARLANYGYTFGSGTRLTVV.

V is TRBV12-3 or TRBV12-4 and J is TRBJ1-1; D is uncertain. This CDR3 spans 11 amino acids. V was shortened by 4 bases and J by 9 bases, with 9 bases between the two germline ends. CDR3: CASSSGEKAFF. CDR3 sequence (DNA): TGTGCCAGCAGTTCTGGGGAGAAAGCTTTCTTT.

This clonotype was counted between two and nine times. The chain employs TRBV29-1 and TRBJ1-2; D unclear. Germline CDR1 is SQVTM and CDR2 is ANQGSEA. There are 16 residues in the CDR3. Trimming removed 0 bases at V and 6 bases at J, with 20 bases between. The CDR3 DNA follows: TGCAGCGTTGAAGAGATTGGAGACGGACGGGTCCATGGCTACACCTTC. This sequence encodes CSVEEIGDGRVHGYTF.

This clonotype was seen once. The rearrangement joins TRBV2 to TRBJ2-1; TRBD2 agrees at 11 bases. V shed 7 bases, J shed 5 bases, and the junction held 4 bases outside the gene matches. The CDR3 covers 14 residues. Germline V gives CDR1 SNHLY, CDR2 FYNNEI. The chain's CDR3 is CASIPGLADNEQFF. CDR3 coding DNA: TGTGCCAGCATACCGGGACTAGCGGACAATGAGCAGTTCTTC. The variable domain in full, with the rest retrieved from reference TRBV2 and TRBJ2-1, is EPEVTQTPSHQVTQMGQEVILRCVPISNHLYFYWYRQILGQKVEFLVSFYNNEISEKSEIFDDQFSVERPDGSNFTLKIRSTKLEDSAMYFCASIPGLADNEQFFGPGTRLTVL.

The table lists this clonotype with a few counts. V usage is TRBV27 and J usage is TRBJ1-5; 9 bases match TRBD1. The V gene end was trimmed by 5 bases and the J gene end by 0 bases; junction bases not matched to a gene: 8. The CDR3 consists of 17 residues. Germline V gene lookup returns CDR1 MNHEY and CDR2 SMNVEV (reference sequence). CDR3 in DNA: TGTGCCAGCAGTGGGACAGGGAAGAGTTATAGCAATCAGCCCCAGCATTTT. It translates to CASSGTGKSYSNQPQHF.

V is TRBV27 and J is TRBJ1-3, with D possibly TRBD1 on 5 matching bases. The CDR3 is made up of 15 amino acids. CDR1 and CDR2 from the germline V gene are MNHEY and SMNVEV (reference sequence). V lost 6 bases and J 0 bases, leaving 12 bases between the germline ends. CDR3 amino acids: CASRSGTNSGNTIYF. The CDR3 DNA follows: TGTGCCAGCAGATCAGGGACCAACTCTGGAAACACCATATATTTT.

This clonotype was counted ten times or more. The rearrangement joins TRBV27 to TRBJ2-7; a possible D gene is TRBD2 (6 bases). The CDR3 runs to 14 residues. V was cut by 2 bases and J by 2 bases, with 10 bases left in between. Germline CDR1 reads MNHEY; CDR2 reads SMNVEV (reference sequence). CDR3 amino acids: CASSLRGGPYEQYF. The CDR3 nucleotides read TGTGCCAGCAGTTTAAGGGGAGGACCCTACGAGCAGTACTTC.

This clonotype was picked up one time. The genes are TRBV4-1 and TRBJ1-2, with 12 bases aligning to TRBD1. The CDR3 contains 16 residues. Germline V CDR1 and CDR2: MGHRA, YSYEKL. The ends lost 1 base at V and 5 bases at J; junction bases unmatched: 5. For the CDR3, the DNA is TGCGCCAGCAGCCAAGGCTGGGGACAGGGGGCTTATGGCTACACCTTC. Its protein product is CASSQGWGQGAYGYTF.

The rearrangement uses TRBV6-5 and TRBJ1-2, with D possibly matching TRBD1 (5 bases). V lost 2 bases and J 4 bases, leaving 5 bases between the germline ends. Germline V lookup: CDR1 MNHEY, CDR2 SVGAGI. The CDR3 has 12 residues. CDR3 DNA sequence: TGTGCCAGCAGTTACGACAGCTATGGCTACACCTTC. Translating gives CASSYDSYGYTF.

This clonotype was counted a few times. The chain carries TRBV11-1 and TRBJ1-2; 9 bases line up with TRBD1. Germline CDR1 SGHAT, CDR2 FQDESV (reference sequence). The CDR3 sequence is 15 residues long. J was trimmed by 6 bases and V by 2 bases; bases with no gene match: 7. CDR3 loop: CASSLNTGGWDGYTF. CDR3 nucleotides: TGTGCCAGCAGCTTAAATACAGGGGGCTGGGATGGCTACACCTTC.

V is TRBV6-2 or TRBV6-3 and J is TRBJ1-5, with no clear D. The length of the CDR3 is 17 residues. Deletions cut 1 base from V and 4 bases from J, with 17 bases between. Germline lookup yields CDR1 MNHEY and CDR2 SVGEGT. The CDR3 sequence: CASSYFDRPLTNQPQHF. CDR3 coding DNA: TGTGCCAGCAGTTACTTCGATAGGCCCCTGACAAATCAGCCCCAGCATTTT.

The genes are TRBV7-6 and TRBJ2-7; D perhaps matches TRBD2 (5 bases). In germline, CDR1 is SGHVS, CDR2 FNYEAQ. The CDR3 is 14 amino acids. Trimming removed 1 base from V and 7 bases from J, with 14 bases in between. DNA for the CDR3: TGTGCCAGCAGCTTAGTGGACTTCCAAGGGGAGCAGTACTTC. Translation gives CASSLVDFQGEQYF.

The rearrangement links TRBV7-3 to TRBJ1-1, with no clear D. Trimming pared 8 bases from V and 4 bases from J, leaving 26 bases between. The CDR3 contains 17 residues. Germline V gene lookup returns CDR1 SGHTA and CDR2 FQGTGA. The DNA of the CDR3 is TGTGCCAGCCGAGGAGCGTATGTGTTGTCGCCAACCACTGAAGCTTTCTTT. Translated, it gives CASRGAYVLSPTTEAFF.